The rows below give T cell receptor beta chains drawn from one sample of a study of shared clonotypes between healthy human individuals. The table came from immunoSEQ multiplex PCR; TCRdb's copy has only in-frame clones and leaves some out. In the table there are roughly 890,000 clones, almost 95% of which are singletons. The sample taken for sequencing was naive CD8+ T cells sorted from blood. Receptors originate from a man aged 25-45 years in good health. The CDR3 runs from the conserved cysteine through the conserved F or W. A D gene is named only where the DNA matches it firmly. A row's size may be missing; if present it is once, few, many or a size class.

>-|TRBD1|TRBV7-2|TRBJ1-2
CASSLTGGGGGYTF
TGTGCCAGCAGCTTGACAGGGGGCGGTGGTGGCTACACCTTC
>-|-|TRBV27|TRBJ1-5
CASSPSQGPLNQPQHF
TGTGCCAGCAGTCCCAGCCAGGGGCCTCTCAATCAGCCCCAGCATTTT
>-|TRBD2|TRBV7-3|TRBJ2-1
CASSLTSLAAYNEQFF
TGTGCCAGCAGCTTAACTAGCCTAGCGGCCTACAATGAGCAGTTCTTC
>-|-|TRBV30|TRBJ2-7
CAWSVSVSYEQYF
TGTGCCTGGAGTGTGTCGGTTTCCTACGAGCAGTACTTC
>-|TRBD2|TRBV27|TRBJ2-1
CASSYSGREEFF
TGTGCCAGCAGTTATAGCGGGAGGGAGGAGTTCTTC
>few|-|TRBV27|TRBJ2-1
CASSLSFFGEQFF
TGTGCCAGCAGTTTATCGTTTTTCGGTGAGCAGTTCTTC
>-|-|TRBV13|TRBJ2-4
CASSSRALAKNIQYF
TGTGCCAGCAGCTCCCGGGCATTAGCCAAAAACATTCAGTACTTC
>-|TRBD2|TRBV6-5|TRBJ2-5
CASSVSGGLQETQYF
TGTGCCAGCAGTGTTAGCGGGGGGCTCCAAGAGACCCAGTACTTC
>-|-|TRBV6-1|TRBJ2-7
CASSEEVRWNYEQYF
TGTGCCAGCAGTGAAGAGGTCAGGTGGAACTACGAGCAGTACTTC
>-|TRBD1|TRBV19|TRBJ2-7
CASQVSRQGAYEQYF
TGTGCCAGCCAAGTTTCGAGACAGGGGGCCTACGAGCAGTACTTC
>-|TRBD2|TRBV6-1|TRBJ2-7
CASSDPGGGDYEQYF
TGTGCCAGCAGTGATCCGGGGGGGGGCGACTACGAGCAGTACTTC
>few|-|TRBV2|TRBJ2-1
CASEVDNEQFF
TGTGCCAGCGAGGTTGACAATGAGCAGTTCTTC
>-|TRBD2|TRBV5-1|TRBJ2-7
CASNLSPTSVVSYEQYF
TGCGCCAGCAACCTGTCCCCGACTAGCGTCGTCTCCTACGAGCAGTACTTC
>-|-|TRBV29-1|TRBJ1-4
CSVGDTTNEKLFF
TGCAGCGTTGGGGACACAACTAATGAAAAACTGTTTTTT
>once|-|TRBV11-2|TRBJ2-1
CASSLAGWQLSAEQFF
TGTGCCAGCAGCTTGGCCGGCTGGCAGTTAAGTGCTGAGCAGTTCTTC
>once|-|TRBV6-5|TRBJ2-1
CASSLDNEQFF
TGTGCCAGCAGTTTAGACAATGAGCAGTTCTTC
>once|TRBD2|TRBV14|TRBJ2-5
CASSQIPAGNRETQYF
TGTGCCAGCAGCCAAATCCCAGCGGGGAACAGAGAGACCCAGTACTTC
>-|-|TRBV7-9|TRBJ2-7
CASSSGASYEQYF
TGTGCCAGCAGCTCGGGGGCCTCCTACGAGCAGTACTTC
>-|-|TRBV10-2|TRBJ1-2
CASAPGQSQGYTF
TGCGCCAGCGCTCCAGGACAAAGCCAAGGCTACACCTTC
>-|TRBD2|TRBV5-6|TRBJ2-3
CASSGVPGGPSTDTQYF
TGTGCCAGCAGCGGGGTACCGGGAGGGCCTAGCACAGATACGCAGTATTTT
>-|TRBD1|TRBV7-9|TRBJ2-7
CASRALEGTGGYEQYF
TGTGCCAGCAGAGCCCTGGAGGGGACAGGGGGATACGAGCAGTACTTC
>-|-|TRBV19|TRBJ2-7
CASSQEGRGSYEQYF
TGTGCCAGTAGTCAGGAGGGTCGGGGATCCTACGAGCAGTACTTC
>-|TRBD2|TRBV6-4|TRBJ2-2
CASSDSGTSGRTGELFF
TGTGCCAGCAGTGACTCGGGGACTAGCGGGCGAACCGGGGAGCTGTTTTTT
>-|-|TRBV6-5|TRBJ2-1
CASSYQGEDNEQFF
TGTGCCAGCAGTTACCAGGGAGAGGACAATGAGCAGTTCTTC
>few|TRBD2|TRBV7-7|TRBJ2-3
CASSLTGEGSTDTQYF
TGTGCTAGCAGCTTAACGGGGGAGGGGAGCACAGATACGCAGTATTTT